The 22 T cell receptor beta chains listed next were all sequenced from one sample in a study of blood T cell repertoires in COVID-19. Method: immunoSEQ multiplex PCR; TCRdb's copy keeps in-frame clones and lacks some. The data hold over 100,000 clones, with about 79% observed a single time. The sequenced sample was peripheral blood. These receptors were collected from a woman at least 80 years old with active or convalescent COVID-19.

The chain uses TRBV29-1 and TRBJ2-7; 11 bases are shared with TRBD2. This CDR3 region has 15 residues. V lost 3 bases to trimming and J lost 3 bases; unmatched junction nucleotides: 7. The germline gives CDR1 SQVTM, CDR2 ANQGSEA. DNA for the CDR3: TGCAGCGTTGATTCCCTCGGGACTAGCGGCTACGAGCAGTACTTC. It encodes CSVDSLGTSGYEQYF.

The CDR3 loop reads CASSPPRQDYGYTF. As DNA, the CDR3 is TGTGCCAGCAGCCCCCCTAGACAGGACTATGGCTACACCTTC. The V and J genes are TRBV3-1 (or the pseudogene TRBV3-2) and TRBJ1-2; TRBD1 might be the D (6 bases). The CDR3 consists of 14 residues. V was shortened by 4 bases and J by 3 bases, with 12 bases between the two germline ends. Germline V lookup: CDR1 LGHDT, CDR2 YNNKEL (reference sequence).

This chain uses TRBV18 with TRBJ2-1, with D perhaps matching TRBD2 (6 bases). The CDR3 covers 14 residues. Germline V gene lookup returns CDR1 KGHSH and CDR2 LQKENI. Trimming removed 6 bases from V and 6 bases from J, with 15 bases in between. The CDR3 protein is CASSWAGLGNEQFF. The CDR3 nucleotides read TGTGCCAGCTCTTGGGCGGGGCTCGGCAATGAGCAGTTCTTC. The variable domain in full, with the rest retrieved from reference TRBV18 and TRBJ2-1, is NAGVMQNPRHLVRRRGQEARLRCSPMKGHSHVYWYRQLPEEGLKFMVYLQKENIIDESGMPKERFSAEFPKEGPSILRIQQVVRGDSAAYFCASSWAGLGNEQFFGPGTRLTVL.

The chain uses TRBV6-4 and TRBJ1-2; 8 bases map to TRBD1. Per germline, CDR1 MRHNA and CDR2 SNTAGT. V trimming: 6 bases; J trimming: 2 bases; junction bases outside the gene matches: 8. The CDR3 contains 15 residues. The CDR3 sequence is CASRERGTGNYGYTF. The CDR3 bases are TGTGCCAGCAGAGAACGGGGGACAGGAAACTATGGCTACACCTTC.

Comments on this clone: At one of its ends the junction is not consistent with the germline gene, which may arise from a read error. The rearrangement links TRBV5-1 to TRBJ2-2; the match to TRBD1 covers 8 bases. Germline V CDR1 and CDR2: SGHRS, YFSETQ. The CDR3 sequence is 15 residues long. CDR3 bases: TGCGCCAGCCGACAGGGGACGGGAAACATCGGGGAGCTGTTTTTT. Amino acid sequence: CASRQGTGNIGELFF.

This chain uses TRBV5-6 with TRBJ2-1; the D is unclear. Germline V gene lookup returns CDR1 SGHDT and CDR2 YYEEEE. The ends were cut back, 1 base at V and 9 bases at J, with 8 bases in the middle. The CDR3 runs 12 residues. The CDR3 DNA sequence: TGTGCCAGCAGCTTGCGGCGAGGTGAGCAGTTCTTC. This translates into CASSLRRGEQFF.

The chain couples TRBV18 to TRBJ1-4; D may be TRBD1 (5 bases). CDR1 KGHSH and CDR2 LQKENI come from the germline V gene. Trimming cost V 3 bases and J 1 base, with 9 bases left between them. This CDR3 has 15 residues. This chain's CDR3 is CASSPKTETNEKLFF. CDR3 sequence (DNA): TGTGCCAGCTCACCGAAGACAGAAACTAATGAAAAACTGTTTTTT.

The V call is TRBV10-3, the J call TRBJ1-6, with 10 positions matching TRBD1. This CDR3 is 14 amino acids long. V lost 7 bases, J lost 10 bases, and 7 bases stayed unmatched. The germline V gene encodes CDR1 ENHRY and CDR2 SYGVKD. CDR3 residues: CAITGTGEGSPLHF. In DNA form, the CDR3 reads TGTGCCATCACTGGGACAGGGGAGGGGTCACCCCTCCACTTT.

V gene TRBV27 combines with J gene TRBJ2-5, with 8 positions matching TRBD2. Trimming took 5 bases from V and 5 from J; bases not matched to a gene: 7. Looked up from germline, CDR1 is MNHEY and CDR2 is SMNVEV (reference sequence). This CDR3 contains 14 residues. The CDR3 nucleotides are TGTGCCAGCAGTGTAGCGGGGAGGCGGGAGACCCAGTACTTC. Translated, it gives CASSVAGRRETQYF.

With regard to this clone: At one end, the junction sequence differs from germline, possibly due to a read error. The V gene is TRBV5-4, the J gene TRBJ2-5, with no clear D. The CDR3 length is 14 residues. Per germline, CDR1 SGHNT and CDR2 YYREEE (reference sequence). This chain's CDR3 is CASRLDQPSGTQYF. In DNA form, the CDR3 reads TGTGCCAGCAGATTGGACCAGCCATCAGGGACCCAGTACTTC.

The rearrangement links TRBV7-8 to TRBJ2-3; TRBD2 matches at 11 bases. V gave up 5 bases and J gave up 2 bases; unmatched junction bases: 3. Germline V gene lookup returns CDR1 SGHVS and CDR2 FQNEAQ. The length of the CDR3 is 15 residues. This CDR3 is CASSRGLADTDTQYF. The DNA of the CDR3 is TGTGCCAGCAGCAGGGGACTAGCGGACACAGATACGCAGTATTTT.

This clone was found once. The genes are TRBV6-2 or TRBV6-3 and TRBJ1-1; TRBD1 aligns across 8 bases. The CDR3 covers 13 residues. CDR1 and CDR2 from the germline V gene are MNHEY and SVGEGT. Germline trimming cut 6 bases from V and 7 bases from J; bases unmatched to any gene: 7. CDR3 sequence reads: CASSLDRGVEAFF. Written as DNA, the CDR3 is TGTGCCAGCAGCCTAGACAGGGGAGTTGAAGCTTTCTTT.

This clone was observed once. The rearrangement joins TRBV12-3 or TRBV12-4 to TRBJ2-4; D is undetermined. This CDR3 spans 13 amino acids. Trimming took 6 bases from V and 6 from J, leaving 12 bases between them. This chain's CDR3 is CASSSPGGNIQYF. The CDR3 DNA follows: TGTGCCAGCAGCTCTCCCGGTGGAAACATTCAGTACTTC.

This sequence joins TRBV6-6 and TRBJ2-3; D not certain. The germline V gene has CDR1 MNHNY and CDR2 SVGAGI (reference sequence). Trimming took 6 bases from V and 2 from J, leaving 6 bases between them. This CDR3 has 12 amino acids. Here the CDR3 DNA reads TGTGCCAGCAGCAGAACCACAGATACGCAGTATTTT. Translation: CASSRTTDTQYF.

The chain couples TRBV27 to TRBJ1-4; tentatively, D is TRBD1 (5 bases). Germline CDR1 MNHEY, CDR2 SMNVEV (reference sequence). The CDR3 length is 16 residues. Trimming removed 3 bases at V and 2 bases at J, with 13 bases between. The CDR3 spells CASSFVRQSTNEKLFF. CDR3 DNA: TGTGCCAGCAGTTTTGTCAGACAGAGTACTAATGAAAAACTGTTTTTT.

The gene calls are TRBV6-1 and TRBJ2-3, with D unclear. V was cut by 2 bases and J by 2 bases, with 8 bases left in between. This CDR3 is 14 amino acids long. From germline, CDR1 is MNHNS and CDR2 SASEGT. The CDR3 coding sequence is TGTGCCAGCAGTGAACTACAGACCACAGATACGCAGTATTTT. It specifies CASSELQTTDTQYF.

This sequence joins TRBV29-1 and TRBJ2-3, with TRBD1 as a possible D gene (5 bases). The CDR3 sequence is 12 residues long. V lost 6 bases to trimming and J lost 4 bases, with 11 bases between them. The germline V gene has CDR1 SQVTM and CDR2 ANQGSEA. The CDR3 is CSVVPGPDTQYF. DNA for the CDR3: TGCAGCGTCGTCCCAGGGCCAGATACGCAGTATTTT.

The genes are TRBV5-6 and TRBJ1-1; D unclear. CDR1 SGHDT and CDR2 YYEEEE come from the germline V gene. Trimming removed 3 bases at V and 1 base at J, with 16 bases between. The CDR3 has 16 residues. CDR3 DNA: TGTGCCAGCAGCTCCTTCCTTAGGCAGGAGAACACTGAAGCTTTCTTT. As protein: CASSSFLRQENTEAFF.

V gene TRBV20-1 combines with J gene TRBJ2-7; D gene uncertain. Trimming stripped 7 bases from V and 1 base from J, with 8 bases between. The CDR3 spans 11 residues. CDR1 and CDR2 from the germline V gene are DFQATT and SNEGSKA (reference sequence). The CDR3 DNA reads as TGCAGTGGCGCCCCTTCCTACGAGCAGTACTTC. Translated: CSGAPSYEQYF.

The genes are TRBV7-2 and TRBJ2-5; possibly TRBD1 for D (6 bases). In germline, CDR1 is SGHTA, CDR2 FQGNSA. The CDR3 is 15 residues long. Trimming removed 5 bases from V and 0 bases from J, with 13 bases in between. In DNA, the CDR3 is TGTGCCAGCAGCGCAGGGGACCCTTACCAAGAGACCCAGTACTTC. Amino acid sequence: CASSAGDPYQETQYF.

The CDR3 nucleotides read TGTGCCAGCAGTGAGCGGGAGCTGATCCACGAGCAGTACTTC. Translating gives CASSERELIHEQYF. The chain couples TRBV27 to TRBJ2-7; TRBD2 aligns across 8 bases. From germline, CDR1 is MNHEY and CDR2 SMNVEV (reference sequence). Unmatched junction bases numbered 8, after V lost 5 bases and J lost 5 bases. This CDR3 is built from 14 residues.

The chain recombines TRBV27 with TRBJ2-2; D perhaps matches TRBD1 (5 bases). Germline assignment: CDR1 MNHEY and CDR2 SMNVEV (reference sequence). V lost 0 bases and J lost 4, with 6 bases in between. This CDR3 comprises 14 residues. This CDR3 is CASSLSRGTGELFF. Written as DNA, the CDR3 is TGTGCCAGCAGTTTATCTAGGGGCACCGGGGAGCTGTTTTTT.